A single TCR beta chain is shown here with its context. The sample is drawn from a study of PD-1 blockade in classical Hodgkin lymphoma. The germline V gene has CDR1 LNHDA and CDR2 SQIVND (reference sequence). J was trimmed by 6 bases and V by 4 bases; bases with no gene match: 6. This CDR3 has 13 amino acids. The method was immunoSEQ multiplex PCR; TCRdb's version includes in-frame clones alone and lacks a portion of them. The sample carries approximately 20,000 clones, 89% recorded once. The time point is: newly diagnosed, previously untreated cHL patient sample. Isolation of CD4+ T cells from thawed PBMCs was performed by magnetic negative selection.

The receptor comes from a human donor with classical Hodgkin lymphoma. The genes are TRBV19 and TRBJ2-7, with 7 bases fitting TRBD2. Source material: CD4+ T cells from blood. The CDR3 DNA reads TGTGCCAGTAGTAGCGGGAGAACCTCCGAGCAGTACTTC. Protein: CASSSGRTSEQYF.